The TCR beta chain under discussion was sequenced for a study of blood T cell repertoires in COVID-19. Study summary: Researchers got acute and convalescent COVID-19 samples from the United States, Italy and Spain. T cells, B-cell-depleted T cells, or PBMCs supplied cDNA or gDNA.

In the source study's methods: Amplification of reference gene primers provided the estimated nucleated cell counts. Measured with immunoSEQ multiplex PCR; TCRdb has only the in-frame clones, and not every one. That table is the source of V, J and clone size, and D and trimming were worked out from the DNA. The profile covers about 120,000 clones, with roughly 80% appearing a single time and 1.5% to 1.7% taken by the ten largest. The germline V gene encodes CDR1 MDHEN and CDR2 SYDVKM. The V gene lost 5 bases and the J gene lost 0 bases, with 20 bases spanning the gap. The CDR3 totals 18 residues. Input material: peripheral blood. This receptor was obtained from a man aged 45-65 years with acute or convalescent COVID-19. The V call is TRBV28, the J call TRBJ2-4; D possibly corresponds to TRBD2 (6 bases). CDR3 coding DNA: TGTGCCAGCAGTCGGAGAGTCCCGGGACTTCAAGCCAAAAACATTCAGTACTTC. Its protein is CASSRRVPGLQAKNIQYF.